The following is a TCR beta chain sequence with its context. Its antigen is still unknown. The record originates from a study of cytomegalovirus exposure and HLA in healthy donors. Broader study findings: Certain sequence variants were highly shared and formed a cluster, and this cluster was likely a sequencing artifact.

From germline, CDR1 is LGHNA and CDR2 YSLEER. Germline trimming cut 2 bases from V and 5 bases from J; bases unmatched to any gene: 4. The CDR3 sequence is 15 residues long. A multiplex PCR was run with 60 Vbeta primers and 13 Jbeta primers. This table comes from immunoSEQ multiplex PCR, and its TCRdb copy is limited to in-frame clones, with some not included. In the table there are 200,000 to 250,000 clones, 82% of which are singletons. Input material: PBMCs. This TCR derives from a woman in her thirties or forties in good health and CMV-seropositive. V gene TRBV4-3 combines with J gene TRBJ2-7, with 12 bases fitting TRBD1. The CDR3 nucleotides read TGCGCCAGCAGCCAAACTGGGACAGGGGGCCACGAGCAGTACTTC. This encodes CASSQTGTGGHEQYF.